This TCR beta chain emerged from a study of tumor and adjacent non-tumor tissue in lung cancer. Across the whole study: Each sample yielded approximately 4 million productive TCRbeta reads on average. Study results and limitations: Compared with tumor, normal lung showed significantly lower TCR diversity. Top 100 clones took a larger repertoire share in normal lung.

In the case of this clonotype: The antigen remains unidentified. One junction end does not reproduce the germline sequence, and a read error may be involved.

Three rounds of nested PCR, following a modified ARM-PCR protocol, produced the TCRbeta library. MiXCR, run by TCRdb on the multiplex PCR reads, gives a single entry per CDR3 protein. Of approximately 120,000 distinct CDR3 sequences in the sample, 62% were seen once. This sample's RNA came from whole unsorted tissue. More than 3 cm separated this lung sample from the edge of the tumor. The CDR3 runs to 16 residues. Germline V CDR1 and CDR2: SGHNT, YENEEA. The origin of this receptor is a man aged 55 to 69 with non-small cell lung cancer. The sequencing input was distant non-tumor lung tissue. The V gene is TRBV11-3, the J gene TRBJ2-1; D perhaps matches TRBD2 (6 bases). The DNA of the CDR3 is TGTGCCAGCAACCTAATACTTGCGGCGGACTACAATGAGCAGTTATTC. Residues: CASNLILAADYNEQLF.